The rows below give T cell receptor beta chains drawn from one sample of a study of cytomegalovirus exposure and HLA in healthy donors. Generated by immunoSEQ multiplex PCR, the TCRdb table keeps only in-frame clones and is missing some. The sample shows under 100,000 clones, 65% to 80% of them seen only once. Specimen: PBMCs. The receptors derive from a human donor in good health. Each CDR3 is given with its conserved first and last residue. D genes are given only for firm matches. Rows may omit the clone size; those that give it use once, few, many or a size class.

V gene	D gene	clone size	J gene	CDR3 protein	CDR3 DNA
TRBV5-1	.	.	TRBJ1-1	CASSFVSIPNTEAFF	TGCGCCAGCAGCTTTGTTTCTATACCGAACACTGAAGCTTTCTTT
TRBV18	.	.	TRBJ2-6	CASSPSGGLDSGANVLTF	TGTGCCAGCTCACCGAGTGGCGGACTGGACTCTGGGGCCAACGTCCTGACTTTC
TRBV9	.	once	TRBJ2-2	CASSVGQGGLTGELFF	TGTGCCAGCAGCGTCGGACAGGGAGGGCTCACCGGGGAGCTGTTTTTT
TRBV27	TRBD1	.	TRBJ2-1	CAPIRDRVNEQFF	TGTGCCCCTATCCGGGACAGGGTCAATGAGCAGTTCTTC
TRBV7-6	TRBD1	.	TRBJ1-2	CASSKDRGGFGYTF	TGTGCCAGCAGCAAAGACAGGGGAGGTTTTGGCTACACCTTC
TRBV13	.	.	TRBJ2-7	CASSPAGGGNYEQYF	TGTGCCAGCAGCCCCGCAGGCGGGGGCAACTACGAGCAGTACTTC
TRBV19	TRBD2	.	TRBJ2-2	CASSIVAGVASGELFF	TGTGCCAGTAGTATTGTAGCGGGAGTTGCTTCCGGGGAGCTGTTTTTT
TRBV5-6	TRBD1	few	TRBJ1-2	CASSLTDREYGYTF	TGTGCCAGCAGCTTGACCGACAGGGAGTATGGCTACACCTTC
TRBV30	TRBD2	once	TRBJ2-1	CAWSPGASGRANEQFF	TGTGCCTGGAGCCCGGGGGCTAGCGGGAGGGCCAATGAGCAGTTCTTC
TRBV27	TRBD1	.	TRBJ1-2	CASSLRQGADGYTF	TGTGCCAGCAGTTTAAGGCAGGGGGCGGATGGCTACACCTTC
TRBV15	TRBD1	.	TRBJ1-2	CATSRGQGYGYTF	TGTGCCACCAGCAGAGGACAGGGCTATGGCTACACCTTC
TRBV9	.	many	TRBJ2-7	CASSVGLVAYEQYF	TGTGCCAGCAGCGTAGGACTAGTTGCCTACGAGCAGTACTTC
TRBV5-8	TRBD1	.	TRBJ1-1	CASSLEGPTGGRAFF	TGTGCCAGCAGCTTAGAGGGGCCGACAGGGGGCCGAGCTTTCTTT
TRBV5-6	TRBD1	.	TRBJ2-7	CASSLVTGVLGEQYF	TGTGCCAGCAGCTTGGTAACAGGGGTTCTGGGGGAGCAGTACTTC
TRBV29-1	TRBD1	few	TRBJ1-1	CSVWTGPFSEAFF	TGCAGCGTGTGGACAGGGCCTTTCTCTGAAGCTTTCTTT
TRBV2	.	.	TRBJ1-3	CASKGVGTIYF	TGTGCCAGCAAAGGGGTAGGCACCATATATTTT
TRBV7-2	TRBD2	few	TRBJ2-1	CASSPGTSRYNEQFF	TGTGCCAGCAGCCCTGGGACTAGCCGATACAATGAGCAGTTCTTC
TRBV19	TRBD1	.	TRBJ1-3	CASSRDRVIGTIYF	TGTGCCAGTAGCCGGGACAGGGTAATCGGCACCATATATTTT
TRBV5-1	.	.	TRBJ2-5	CASSFRQNQETQYF	TGCGCCAGCAGCTTTAGACAGAACCAAGAGACCCAGTACTTC
TRBV6-6	.	.	TRBJ2-6	CASSYTTGSGANVLTF	TGTGCCAGCAGTTACACAACGGGGTCCGGGGCCAACGTCCTGACTTTC
TRBV11-3	.	.	TRBJ2-3	CASSLGHREASTDTQYF	TGTGCCAGCAGCTTAGGTCACCGAGAAGCTAGCACAGATACGCAGTATTTT
TRBV19	TRBD1	.	TRBJ2-1	CASSKFGTGSNNEQFF	TGTGCCAGTAGTAAATTCGGGACAGGGTCCAACAATGAGCAGTTCTTC
TRBV19	TRBD1	.	TRBJ1-2	CASARTGIYGYTF	TGTGCCAGCGCTCGGACAGGAATCTATGGCTACACCTTC
TRBV7-9	.	few	TRBJ1-1	CASSLGSGGTEAFF	TGTGCCAGCAGCTTAGGGTCTGGGGGGACTGAAGCTTTCTTT
TRBV6-4	TRBD2	.	TRBJ2-3	CATRQLAGGRDTQYF	TGTGCCACCAGGCAACTAGCGGGAGGGCGAGATACGCAGTATTTT
TRBV28	TRBD1	.	TRBJ2-7	CASSLPTPGTGGSEQYF	TGTGCCAGCAGTTTGCCGACTCCCGGGACAGGGGGCAGCGAGCAGTACTTC
TRBV7-9	TRBD1	.	TRBJ2-1	CASSLTQGSSVHEQFF	TGTGCCAGCAGCTTAACACAGGGGTCTTCGGTCCATGAGCAGTTCTTC
TRBV5-5	TRBD1	.	TRBJ2-7	CASHWTGSYEQYF	TGTGCCAGCCATTGGACAGGATCCTACGAGCAGTACTTC
TRBV6-5	.	few	TRBJ2-2	CASRTGKTGELFF	TGTGCCAGCAGGACGGGAAAAACCGGGGAGCTGTTTTTT
TRBV6-1	.	.	TRBJ1-1	CASTQYEDTEAFF	TGTGCCAGCACCCAGTATGAGGACACTGAAGCTTTCTTT
TRBV6-5	TRBD1	.	TRBJ2-1	CASSVPGQGTNEQFF	TGTGCCAGCAGTGTCCCGGGACAGGGGACCAATGAGCAGTTCTTC
TRBV7-9	.	few	TRBJ1-1	CASSLEVRRTEAFF	TGTGCCAGCAGCTTAGAGGTTCGGAGAACTGAAGCTTTCTTT
TRBV5-8	TRBD2	.	TRBJ2-7	CASSQGTSRDYEQYF	TGTGCCAGCAGCCAGGGGACTAGTAGGGACTACGAGCAGTACTTC
TRBV6-6	.	.	TRBJ1-5	CASSYLASNQPQHF	TGTGCCAGCAGTTACTTGGCCAGCAATCAGCCCCAGCATTTT
TRBV5-4	TRBD2	once	TRBJ2-3	CASSLGTSGIWNTQYF	TGTGCCAGCAGCTTGGGAACTAGCGGGATATGGAATACGCAGTATTTT
TRBV19	TRBD2	.	TRBJ2-1	CASSIAQVGGASGNEQFF	TGTGCCAGTAGTATCGCCCAGGTTGGAGGGGCTAGCGGTAATGAGCAGTTCTTC
TRBV7-9	TRBD1	once	TRBJ1-2	CASRGTGRNYGYTF	TGTGCCAGCAGGGGGACAGGGAGAAACTATGGCTACACCTTC
TRBV19	.	once	TRBJ1-4	CASSIQGMRGEKLFF	TGTGCCAGTAGTATACAGGGGATGAGAGGTGAAAAACTGTTTTTT
TRBV5-1	TRBD1	few	TRBJ2-2	CASSSGTVGTGELFF	TGCGCCAGCAGCTCCGGGACAGTTGGAACCGGGGAGCTGTTTTTT
TRBV10-3	TRBD1	.	TRBJ2-2	CAISGDSTGELFF	TGTGCCATCAGTGGGGACAGCACCGGGGAGCTGTTTTTT
TRBV7-9	TRBD1	.	TRBJ1-3	CASSSRDRGRVAGNTIYF	TGTGCCAGCAGCTCCCGGGACAGGGGGCGCGTCGCTGGAAACACCATATATTTT
TRBV2	TRBD1	.	TRBJ2-5	CASSWGQGGRETQYF	TGTGCCAGCAGTTGGGGACAGGGTGGGAGAGAGACCCAGTACTTC
TRBV30	.	.	TRBJ1-1	CAWTVDRNTEAFF	TGTGCCTGGACCGTGGACAGGAACACTGAAGCTTTCTTT
TRBV29-1	TRBD2	.	TRBJ2-7	CSVVGLAGGSYEQYF	TGCAGCGTTGTCGGTCTAGCGGGAGGGTCCTACGAGCAGTACTTC
TRBV5-1	TRBD2	once	TRBJ2-2	CASSPDGLAGQNTGELFF	TGCGCCAGCAGCCCTGATGGACTAGCGGGACAGAACACCGGGGAGCTGTTTTTT
TRBV7-9	TRBD1	few	TRBJ2-7	CASSLSVSMGQPYEQYF	TGTGCCAGCAGCTTAAGTGTGTCGATGGGACAGCCCTACGAGCAGTACTTC
TRBV6-5	TRBD1	.	TRBJ1-1	CASRTPQGVPEAFF	TGTGCCAGCAGGACGCCGCAGGGGGTGCCTGAAGCTTTCTTT
TRBV5-4	.	few	TRBJ2-7	CASSLSGDLSYEQYF	TGTGCCAGCAGCCTGTCGGGGGACCTGAGCTACGAGCAGTACTTC
TRBV7-9	.	.	TRBJ1-1	CASSLDMNTEAFF	TGTGCCAGCAGCCTCGACATGAACACTGAAGCTTTCTTT
TRBV2	.	.	TRBJ2-2	CASSGVRGDTGELFF	TGTGCCAGCAGTGGAGTCAGGGGGGACACCGGGGAGCTGTTTTTT
TRBV5-1	TRBD1	.	TRBJ2-7	CASSRMGGTGFFYEQYF	TGCGCCAGCAGCCGAATGGGCGGGACAGGATTTTTCTACGAGCAGTACTTC
TRBV4-1	.	.	TRBJ2-5	CASIDRNQETQYF	TGCGCCAGCATCGACAGAAACCAAGAGACCCAGTACTTC
TRBV7-8	.	.	TRBJ2-2	CASSLLGTLDTGELFF	TGTGCCAGCAGCTTATTGGGCACACTAGACACCGGGGAGCTGTTTTTT